Each of the 30 T cell receptor beta chains below was sequenced from the same sample in a study of blood T cell repertoires in COVID-19. TCRdb's copy holds only in-frame clones and misses some; the assay was immunoSEQ multiplex PCR. The data show around 620,000 clones, with approximately 90% seen just once and over 0.2% held by the top ten. Sequencing was carried out using peripheral blood. The source of these receptors is a woman under 30 with acute or convalescent COVID-19.

This chain joins TRBV4-1 and TRBJ1-6; D call uncertain. Germline V gene sequence: CDR1 MGHRA, CDR2 YSYEKL. Deletions cut 0 bases from V and 12 bases from J, with 9 bases between. There are 13 residues in the CDR3. The CDR3 region has the DNA TGCGCCAGCAGCCAAGACAGAGGGCTACCCCTCCACTTT. Amino acids: CASSQDRGLPLHF.

The chain joins TRBV9 to TRBJ2-5; TRBD2 aligns across 11 bases. Germline V lookup: CDR1 SGDLS, CDR2 YYNGEE. The CDR3 is 15 residues long. V lost 5 bases, J lost 5 bases, and 8 bases stayed unmatched. CDR3 loop: CASSRTSGRDETQYF. DNA for the CDR3: TGTGCCAGCAGTAGGACTAGCGGGCGTGATGAGACCCAGTACTTC.

The V and J genes are TRBV9 and TRBJ1-3, with a tentative D call TRBD1 (5 bases). V was trimmed by 0 bases and J by 2 bases, leaving 12 bases between them. Germline CDR1 and CDR2: SGDLS and YYNGEE. This CDR3 region has 16 residues. The CDR3 sequence is CASSVGGGKAGNTIYF. In DNA form, the CDR3 reads TGTGCCAGCAGCGTAGGCGGGGGGAAAGCTGGAAACACCATATATTTT.

V gene TRBV9 combines with J gene TRBJ2-4; D perhaps matches TRBD1 (5 bases). The CDR3 length is 12 residues. V was pared by 7 bases and J by 4 bases, with 9 bases between. Germline V lookup: CDR1 SGDLS, CDR2 YYNGEE. CDR3 nucleotides: TGTGCCAGCGAAGACAGAAAAAACATTCAGTACTTC. This sequence encodes CASEDRKNIQYF.

This clone has a single count. This sequence joins TRBV7-4 and TRBJ2-2, with 9 positions matching TRBD1. The CDR3 contains 17 residues. The junction had 10 bases not matched to a gene; V was cut back by 5 bases and J by 3 bases. CDR1 and CDR2 (germline): SGHVT, SQSDAQ. CDR3 region: CASSTKQGAPDTGELFF. The CDR3 coding sequence is TGTGCCAGCAGCACGAAACAGGGGGCGCCGGACACCGGGGAGCTGTTTTTT.

The chain carries TRBV5-1 and TRBJ2-7; 9 bases agree with TRBD1. There are 14 residues in the CDR3. Losses at the gene ends were 3 bases for V and 2 bases for J; bases not matched to a gene: 3. Germline CDR1 and CDR2: SGHRS and YFSETQ. Written as DNA, the CDR3 is TGCGCCAGCAGCTGGGACAGGGAAGCCTACGAGCAGTACTTC. This gives the protein CASSWDREAYEQYF. Filled out from reference TRBV5-1 and TRBJ2-7, the complete variable domain reads KAGVTQTPRYLIKTRGQQVTLSCSPISGHRSVSWYQQTPGQGLQFLFEYFSETQRNKGNFPGRFSGRQFSNSRSEMNVSTLELGDSALYLCASSWDREAYEQYFGPGTRLTVT.

This CDR3 reads CATSGGVYEQYF. Written as DNA, the CDR3 is TGTGCCACCAGTGGAGGCGTCTACGAGCAGTACTTC. The chain carries TRBV24-1 and TRBJ2-7; D gene unclear. The V gene's germline CDR1 is KGHDR and CDR2 SFDVKD. Trimming pared 5 bases from V and 3 bases from J, leaving 7 bases between. The CDR3 loop spans 12 amino acids.

V usage is TRBV5-1 and J usage is TRBJ2-2, with D uncertain. In germline, CDR1 is SGHRS, CDR2 YFSETQ. The ends were cut back, 2 bases at V and 4 bases at J, with 6 bases in the middle. CDR3 length equals 13 residues. The CDR3 DNA reads as TGCGCCAGCAGCTTCTCAGGCACCGGGGAGCTGTTTTTT. Translated, it gives CASSFSGTGELFF. Looking up the rest from reference TRBV5-1 and TRBJ2-2 gives the full variable domain: KAGVTQTPRYLIKTRGQQVTLSCSPISGHRSVSWYQQTPGQGLQFLFEYFSETQRNKGNFPGRFSGRQFSNSRSEMNVSTLELGDSALYLCASSFSGTGELFFGEGSRLTVL.

The rearrangement uses TRBV6-2 or TRBV6-3 and TRBJ2-1, with D maybe TRBD1 (5 bases). V lost 5 bases and J 5 bases, leaving 16 bases between the germline ends. The CDR3 extends over 15 amino acids. In germline, CDR1 is MNHEY, CDR2 SVGEGT. CDR3 DNA: TGTGCCAGCAGTCCCGACACAGGAAGACACAATGAGCAGTTCTTC. Amino acid sequence: CASSPDTGRHNEQFF.

The chain couples TRBV6-5 to TRBJ1-2; D remains ambiguous. The CDR3 covers 11 residues. The germline V gene has CDR1 MNHEY and CDR2 SVGAGI. Trimming left V 6 bases short and J 8 bases short, with 10 bases between. In DNA form, the CDR3 reads TGTGCCAGCAGACAAAACGGGGGCTACACCTTC. Its protein product is CASRQNGGYTF.

The genes are TRBV3-1 (or the pseudogene TRBV3-2) and TRBJ1-2, with D perhaps matching TRBD1 (6 bases). Germline lookup yields CDR1 LGHDT and CDR2 YNNKEL (reference sequence). The CDR3 runs to 21 residues. V shed 3 bases and J shed 3 bases, with 32 bases lying between them. In nucleotides, the CDR3 is TGTGCCAGCAGCCATAGGGTATTTGTCGATATAGGAAAAGGGGGAGACTATGGCTACACCTTC. It encodes CASSHRVFVDIGKGGDYGYTF.

The chain combines TRBV6-5 with TRBJ2-1; maybe TRBD2 (6 bases). V lost 8 bases and J 0 bases, leaving 8 bases between the germline ends. CDR3 length equals 13 residues. From germline, CDR1 is MNHEY and CDR2 SVGAGI. The CDR3 here is CASQGGSYNEQFF. CDR3 in DNA: TGTGCCAGCCAGGGAGGCTCCTACAATGAGCAGTTCTTC.

This clone was seen once. Here the CDR3 reads CAIAGTGTHLGQPQHF. CDR3 coding DNA: TGTGCCATCGCCGGGACAGGGACACACCTAGGGCAGCCCCAGCATTTT. This sequence joins TRBV7-9 and TRBJ1-5; 9 nucleotides align to TRBD1. Germline lookup yields CDR1 SEHNR and CDR2 FQNEAQ (reference sequence). V lost 10 bases and J lost 7; bases outside the gene matches: 17. This CDR3 comprises 16 residues.

V and J are TRBV11-2 and TRBJ1-6, with D perhaps matching TRBD1 (6 bases). CDR1 and CDR2 (germline): SGHAT, FQNNGV. This CDR3 contains 14 residues. Trimming left V 2 bases short and J 9 bases short, with 11 bases between. The CDR3 region is CASSLRGTLSPLHF. The CDR3 coding sequence is TGTGCCAGCAGCTTAAGGGGGACGCTTTCACCCCTCCACTTT.

This chain connects TRBV19 to TRBJ2-3, with 11 bases lining up with TRBD2. V was clipped by 3 bases and J by 5 bases; unmatched bases: 7. Germline V lookup: CDR1 LNHDA, CDR2 SQIVND (reference sequence). The CDR3 contains 16 residues. The CDR3 nucleotides read TGTGCCAGTAGTATCGTAGCGGGGGGGCCTGAAGATACGCAGTATTTT. Its translation: CASSIVAGGPEDTQYF.

The chain uses TRBV4-1 and TRBJ2-5; D is uncertain. The CDR3 spans 13 residues. V lost 3 bases and J lost 2, with 7 bases in between. Germline lookup yields CDR1 MGHRA and CDR2 YSYEKL. The CDR3 spells CASSQLRQETQYF. DNA of the CDR3: TGCGCCAGCAGCCAGCTACGACAAGAGACCCAGTACTTC.

The chain links TRBV21-1 to TRBJ2-3; TRBD1, as called in the table, went unchecked against the DNA. TRBV21-1 is given as a pseudogene. The CDR3 covers 15 residues. As DNA, the CDR3 is TGTGCCAGCAGCAAAACAGAGTCTGCCGTAGATACGCAGTATTTT. It codes for CASSKTESAVDTQYF.

J is TRBJ1-1 and V is TRBV19, with no clear D. The CDR3 consists of 13 residues. The germline gives CDR1 LNHDA, CDR2 SQIVND (reference sequence). V lost 3 bases to trimming and J lost 4 bases, with 9 bases between them. CDR3 in DNA: TGTGCCAGTAGTATGGGCCCTGGCACTGAAGCTTTCTTT. It specifies CASSMGPGTEAFF.

V is TRBV2 and J is TRBJ1-1, with a weak D call TRBD1 (6 bases). Germline V lookup: CDR1 SNHLY, CDR2 FYNNEI. This CDR3 is 16 amino acids long. The ends were cut back, 8 bases at V and 0 bases at J, with 19 bases in the middle. CDR3: CASAKGGEGMNTEAFF. The CDR3 region has the DNA TGTGCCAGCGCGAAAGGGGGAGAAGGGATGAACACTGAAGCTTTCTTT.

The chain couples TRBV11-2 to TRBJ2-2; 8 bases agree with TRBD1. V lost 5 bases to trimming and J lost 6 bases; unmatched junction nucleotides: 14. CDR1 SGHAT and CDR2 FQNNGV come from the germline V gene. CDR3 length: 17 amino acids. The CDR3 protein is CASSHRQGMGVPGELFF. The DNA for the CDR3 is TGTGCCAGCAGCCATCGACAGGGGATGGGGGTCCCCGGGGAGCTGTTTTTT.

CDR3 region: CASSGQGSTEAFF. In DNA, the CDR3 is TGTGCCAGCAGCGGACAGGGGTCCACTGAAGCTTTCTTT. The rearrangement uses TRBV9 and TRBJ1-1; 8 positions match TRBD1. Germline CDR1 and CDR2: SGDLS and YYNGEE. V lost 3 bases and J lost 4; bases outside the gene matches: 2. The CDR3 totals 13 residues.

V and J are TRBV6-5 and TRBJ1-2, with 7 bases lining up with TRBD1. The CDR3 has 13 amino acids. Germline V lookup: CDR1 MNHEY, CDR2 SVGAGI. The V and J ends lost 6 bases and 4 bases, in that order; junction bases with no gene match: 5. The chain's CDR3 is CASSRRDSYGYTF. CDR3 nucleotides: TGTGCCAGCAGCCGCCGGGACAGCTATGGCTACACCTTC.

This rearrangement joins TRBV28 to TRBJ1-1; maybe TRBD1 (5 bases). The CDR3 loop spans 15 amino acids. CDR1 is MDHEN and CDR2 is SYDVKM in the germline V gene. Trimming cost V 4 bases and J 1 base, with 13 bases left between them. The CDR3 reads CASSSPAGGNTEAFF. For the CDR3, the DNA is TGTGCCAGCAGTTCCCCCGCGGGGGGGAACACTGAAGCTTTCTTT.

V usage is TRBV29-1 and J usage is TRBJ1-2; the D is unclear. The CDR3 loop spans 11 amino acids. CDR1 SQVTM and CDR2 ANQGSEA come from the germline V gene. The ends were cut back, 2 bases at V and 8 bases at J, with 9 bases in the middle. The CDR3, as DNA: TGCAGCGTTGAACGTCCGGTGGGCTACACCTTC. As protein: CSVERPVGYTF.

The J gene is TRBJ2-2, the V gene TRBV30; 8 bases match TRBD2. Germline CDR1 and CDR2: GTSNPN and SVGIG (reference sequence). V lost 4 bases and J lost 1; bases outside the gene matches: 2. The CDR3 length is 14 residues. The CDR3 region has the DNA TGTGCCTGGAAGCGGGGGATGAACACCGGGGAGCTGTTTTTT. It encodes CAWKRGMNTGELFF.

The chain recombines TRBV4-1 with TRBJ1-4; TRBD1 aligns across 10 bases. The CDR3 has 15 amino acids. Germline V CDR1 and CDR2: MGHRA, YSYEKL. V was pared by 5 bases and J by 8 bases, with 8 bases of the junction left unmatched. Written as DNA, the CDR3 is TGCGCCAGCAGCAGAACCGGGACAGGGGTGGAAAAACTGTTTTTT. It yields the protein CASSRTGTGVEKLFF.

There are a few counts of this clone. This chain links TRBV3-1 (or the pseudogene TRBV3-2) with TRBJ2-2; TRBD2 agrees at 10 bases. CDR3 size: 15 residues. V shed 4 bases, J shed 2 bases, and the junction held 1 base outside the gene matches. CDR1 LGHDT and CDR2 YNNKEL come from the germline V gene (reference sequence). The CDR3 spells CASSLAGGNTGELFF. CDR3 DNA: TGTGCCAGCAGCCTAGCGGGGGGAAACACCGGGGAGCTGTTTTTT.

The V call is TRBV11-2, the J call TRBJ1-2, with TRBD1 matching 12 bases. The CDR3 is made up of 17 amino acids. Per germline, CDR1 SGHAT and CDR2 FQNNGV. V trimming: 5 bases; J trimming: 4 bases; junction bases outside the gene matches: 11. The CDR3 loop is CASSPQTGTGGSYGYTF. CDR3 coding DNA: TGTGCCAGCAGCCCGCAAACCGGGACAGGGGGCAGCTATGGCTACACCTTC.

J is TRBJ2-1 and V is TRBV6-5, with a tentative D call TRBD1 (5 bases). This CDR3 contains 15 residues. V lost 7 bases, J lost 0 bases, and 13 bases lay in between. The germline gives CDR1 MNHEY, CDR2 SVGAGI. CDR3 nucleotide sequence: TGTGCCAGCAAGTCACAGGTTAGCTCCTACAATGAGCAGTTCTTC. This translates into CASKSQVSSYNEQFF.

This clone was detected only once. CDR3 in DNA: TGTGCCAGCATAGCCGGGGAGTTAGCCAAAAACATTCAGTACTTC. It yields the protein CASIAGELAKNIQYF. This rearrangement joins TRBV6-5 to TRBJ2-4, with a weak D call TRBD2 (5 bases). The CDR3 is made up of 15 amino acids. V gave up 7 bases and J gave up 0 bases, with 13 bases separating them. Germline values: CDR1 MNHEY, CDR2 SVGAGI.